This entry lists 25 T cell receptor beta chains sequenced from one sample in a study of blood T cell repertoires in COVID-19. Some clones are missing from TCRdb's copy, which holds only in-frame ones; the method was immunoSEQ multiplex PCR. The data show under 300,000 clones, roughly 86% seen once. Material: PBMCs or T cells enriched from blood (not recorded which). These receptors all stem from a woman aged 40 to 50 with acute COVID-19.

The chain couples TRBV2 to TRBJ2-2; 8 bases map to TRBD2. The CDR3 contains 13 residues. V lost 9 bases to trimming and J lost 2 bases; unmatched junction nucleotides: 2. Germline loops: CDR1 SNHLY, CDR2 FYNNEI. The chain's CDR3 is CARVAGNTGELFF. CDR3 nucleotide sequence: TGTGCCAGGGTAGCGGGAAACACCGGGGAGCTGTTTTTT.

This chain uses TRBV6-5 with TRBJ2-7, with D possibly TRBD1 on 6 matching bases. Germline CDR1 and CDR2: MNHEY and SVGAGI. This CDR3 contains 12 residues. The germline V and J ends were trimmed by 5 bases and 5 bases, with 10 bases remaining between them. CDR3 DNA: TGTGCCAGCAGTCAGGGGTTCAACGAGCAGTACTTC. Its translation is CASSQGFNEQYF.

The rearrangement joins TRBV9 to TRBJ2-7, with 9 nucleotides matching TRBD2. Germline V lookup: CDR1 SGDLS, CDR2 YYNGEE. The CDR3 extends over 15 amino acids. V trimming: 4 bases; J trimming: 4 bases; junction bases outside the gene matches: 9. Here the CDR3 reads CASSPRTSAKYEQYF. CDR3 DNA sequence: TGTGCCAGCAGCCCCCGGACTAGCGCCAAATACGAGCAGTACTTC.

The chain is built from TRBV10-2 and TRBJ2-7; 7 bases fit TRBD1. The CDR3 has 13 residues. Germline values: CDR1 WSHSY, CDR2 SAAADI. V lost 6 bases to trimming and J lost 4 bases; unmatched junction nucleotides: 6. In nucleotides, the CDR3 is TGCGCCAGCAGCCGGGACAGCCCTTACGAGCAGTACTTC. Its translation: CASSRDSPYEQYF.

The chain carries TRBV9 and TRBJ1-2; 7 nucleotides line up with TRBD1. This CDR3 spans 14 amino acids. Germline assignment: CDR1 SGDLS and CDR2 YYNGEE. Losses at the gene ends were 3 bases for V and 7 bases for J; bases not matched to a gene: 9. The CDR3 reads CASSATGHQTGYTF. CDR3 DNA sequence: TGTGCCAGCAGCGCGACAGGGCACCAAACTGGCTACACCTTC.

The rearrangement joins TRBV2 to TRBJ2-1, with D perhaps TRBD2 (5 bases). The CDR3 runs to 15 residues. V was shortened by 7 bases and J by 6 bases, with 19 bases between the two germline ends. Germline CDR1 is SNHLY and CDR2 is FYNNEI. The CDR3 loop reads CASTRGLARPNEQFF. The CDR3 DNA is TGTGCCAGCACCCGGGGTCTAGCTCGGCCCAATGAGCAGTTCTTC.

The CDR3 spells CASSLHGGGNEKLFF. CDR3 DNA sequence: TGTGCCAGCAGCTTGCATGGGGGCGGTAATGAAAAACTGTTTTTT. The J gene is TRBJ1-4, the V gene TRBV5-4, with D possibly being TRBD1 (6 bases). Germline V gene lookup returns CDR1 SGHNT and CDR2 YYREEE (reference sequence). V lost 1 base, J lost 4 bases, and 11 bases lay in between. CDR3 length: 15 amino acids. Full variable domain (remainder filled in from reference TRBV5-4 and TRBJ1-4): ETGVTQSPTHLIKTRGQQVTLRCSSQSGHNTVSWYQQALGQGPQFIFQYYREEENGRGNFPPRFSGLQFPNYSSELNVNALELDDSALYLCASSLHGGGNEKLFFGSGTQLSVL.

This chain uses TRBV11-2 with TRBJ2-7; 10 bases are a match to TRBD1. The CDR3 length is 13 residues. Losses at the gene ends were 5 bases for V and 3 bases for J; bases not matched to a gene: 1. Germline-derived CDR1 and CDR2 are SGHAT and FQNNGV. The CDR3 sequence: CASSGTGDYEQYF. The CDR3 bases are TGTGCCAGCAGCGGGACAGGGGACTACGAGCAGTACTTC.

This clone appeared a single time. The chain joins TRBV7-9 to TRBJ1-2; a weak D match, TRBD1 (6 bases). V was shortened by 5 bases and J by 6 bases, with 19 bases between the two germline ends. CDR1 SEHNR and CDR2 FQNEAQ come from the germline V gene (reference sequence). The CDR3 is 15 amino acids. The CDR3 nucleotides read TGTGCCAGCAGCCCCAACCCCCAGGGGTCTCATGGCTACACCTTC. The encoded protein is CASSPNPQGSHGYTF.

This sequence joins TRBV7-6 and TRBJ2-7; 7 nucleotides line up with TRBD2. Germline V gives CDR1 SGHVS, CDR2 FNYEAQ. CDR3 length equals 16 residues. V gave up 0 bases and J gave up 1 base; unmatched junction bases: 6. For the CDR3, the DNA is TGTGCCAGCAGCTTAGCGGGTAGCGGGCAATCCTACGAGCAGTACTTC. Its protein is CASSLAGSGQSYEQYF.

This rearrangement joins TRBV11-3 to TRBJ1-1, with a weak D call TRBD1 (6 bases). Trimming removed 1 base at V and 6 bases at J, with 12 bases between. Looked up from germline, CDR1 is SGHNT and CDR2 is YENEEA. This CDR3 has 14 residues. In nucleotides, the CDR3 is TGTGCCAGCAGCTTAGGGGTCTCAGGGGCTGAAGCTTTCTTT. Its protein is CASSLGVSGAEAFF.

The chain employs TRBV19 and TRBJ2-5; D remains ambiguous. Trimming removed 3 bases from V and 4 bases from J, with 9 bases in between. The CDR3 covers 13 residues. Germline values: CDR1 LNHDA, CDR2 SQIVND (reference sequence). CDR3 DNA: TGTGCCAGTAGTATTTACGTCGGAGAGACCCAGTACTTC. Encoded protein: CASSIYVGETQYF.

The CDR3 is CASSLGRTDNEQFF. CDR3 nucleotide sequence: TGCGCCAGCAGCTTAGGGAGGACGGACAATGAGCAGTTCTTC. The rearrangement links TRBV5-1 to TRBJ2-1; tentatively, D is TRBD2 (6 bases). The germline V gene has CDR1 SGHRS and CDR2 YFSETQ. The CDR3 sequence is 14 residues long. Trimming removed 2 bases from V and 5 bases from J, with 11 bases in between.

The chain joins TRBV7-8 to TRBJ2-3, with a tentative D call TRBD2 (5 bases). The germline V gene encodes CDR1 SGHVS and CDR2 FQNEAQ. V lost 0 bases, J lost 1 base, and 5 bases lay in between. The CDR3 covers 14 residues. CDR3 sequence: CASSLAGGTDTQYF. CDR3 bases: TGTGCCAGCAGCTTAGCGGGAGGCACAGATACGCAGTATTTT.

The chain is built from TRBV5-6 and TRBJ2-3, with D maybe TRBD2 (6 bases). The V and J ends lost 2 bases and 1 base respectively, with 14 bases between them. The CDR3 length is 16 residues. Germline CDR1 SGHDT, CDR2 YYEEEE. The CDR3 reads CASSFDYGSGTDTQYF. The DNA for the CDR3 is TGTGCCAGCAGCTTTGACTACGGGAGTGGCACAGATACGCAGTATTTT.

The J gene is TRBJ2-3, the V gene TRBV3-1 (or the pseudogene TRBV3-2); 9 positions match TRBD1. CDR1 LGHDT and CDR2 YNNKEL come from the germline V gene (reference sequence). CDR3 length: 15 residues. The ends lost 0 bases at V and 5 bases at J; junction bases unmatched: 3. The DNA of the CDR3 is TGTGCCAGCAGCCAAGAGGACAGGGGAAGAGATACGCAGTATTTT. This gives the protein CASSQEDRGRDTQYF.

The chain couples TRBV2 to TRBJ2-1, with TRBD1 as a possible D gene (6 bases). Deletions cut 0 bases from V and 4 bases from J, with 16 bases between. Germline CDR1 reads SNHLY; CDR2 reads FYNNEI. The CDR3 consists of 17 residues. The CDR3 DNA reads as TGTGCCAGCAGTGAAGCTGGGGCAGGGGCCGAATACAATGAGCAGTTCTTC. This sequence encodes CASSEAGAGAEYNEQFF.

The chain couples TRBV11-2 to TRBJ2-5; 11 nucleotides agree with TRBD2. After removal of 5 bases from V and 0 bases from J, the junction contained 5 bases not matched to a gene. The CDR3 is 16 residues long. Germline lookup yields CDR1 SGHAT and CDR2 FQNNGV. CDR3 bases: TGTGCCAGCAGCGCAACTAGCGGGAGAAACCAAGAGACCCAGTACTTC. Residues: CASSATSGRNQETQYF.

The chain has TRBV7-6 and TRBJ2-5; no firm D call. The CDR3 loop spans 15 amino acids. Germline CDR1 SGHVS, CDR2 FNYEAQ. V dropped 2 bases and J dropped 2 bases, with 12 bases sitting between them. This CDR3 is CASSLSLTIQETQYF. CDR3 nucleotides: TGTGCCAGCAGCTTAAGTCTTACAATACAAGAGACCCAGTACTTC.

The chain couples TRBV11-3 to TRBJ2-1; 7 bases are a match to TRBD2. The ends lost 3 bases at V and 13 bases at J; junction bases unmatched: 12. Per the germline V gene, CDR1 is SGHNT and CDR2 is YENEEA. The CDR3 is 14 residues long. CDR3 sequence reads: CASSFLGFGRPQFF. The CDR3 bases are TGTGCCAGCAGCTTCCTCGGGTTCGGGAGGCCTCAGTTCTTC.

V gene TRBV24-1 combines with J gene TRBJ2-5; 9 bases align to TRBD2. V was pared by 3 bases and J by 2 bases, with 12 bases of the junction left unmatched. The CDR3 is 18 residues long. Germline V gives CDR1 KGHDR, CDR2 SFDVKD. For the CDR3, the DNA is TGTGCCACCAGTGATGTTCTTAGCGGGGGAGAGGGACAAGAGACCCAGTACTTC. Its translation is CATSDVLSGGEGQETQYF.

This rearrangement joins TRBV15 to TRBJ2-1, with 7 bases that match TRBD2. The CDR3 runs to 14 residues. Germline V gene sequence: CDR1 LNHNV, CDR2 YYDKDF (reference sequence). Trimming at V came to 1 base and at J to 7 bases, leaving 4 bases not matched to a gene. Written as DNA, the CDR3 is TGTGCCACCAGCAGAGTCGCGGGAGTGAATGAGCAGTTCTTC. As protein: CATSRVAGVNEQFF.

This CDR3 is CASSIREETGANVLTF. The CDR3 region has the DNA TGTGCCAGTAGTATCCGGGAGGAAACTGGGGCCAACGTCCTGACTTTC. The chain uses TRBV19 and TRBJ2-6; 7 bases line up with TRBD2. Germline V gives CDR1 LNHDA, CDR2 SQIVND (reference sequence). The CDR3 consists of 16 residues. J gave up 2 bases and V 3 bases, and 4 bases lay outside the gene matches.

The V and J genes are TRBV19 and TRBJ1-5, with D perhaps TRBD1 (5 bases). With 6 bases removed from V and 0 bases from J, the gap between germline ends came to 12 bases. The CDR3 covers 15 residues. Germline-derived CDR1 and CDR2 are LNHDA and SQIVND (reference sequence). In DNA form, the CDR3 reads TGTGCCAGTAGGACGACAGAGTATAGCAATCAGCCCCAGCATTTT. This sequence encodes CASRTTEYSNQPQHF.

This chain links TRBV19 with TRBJ2-2, with D unresolved. The germline V gene has CDR1 LNHDA and CDR2 SQIVND (reference sequence). The CDR3 contains 15 residues. V shed 8 bases and J shed 4 bases, with 17 bases lying between them. The DNA of the CDR3 is TGTGCCAGTCCAACCCAACCGCGTCCCACCGGGGAGCTGTTTTTT. Protein: CASPTQPRPTGELFF.